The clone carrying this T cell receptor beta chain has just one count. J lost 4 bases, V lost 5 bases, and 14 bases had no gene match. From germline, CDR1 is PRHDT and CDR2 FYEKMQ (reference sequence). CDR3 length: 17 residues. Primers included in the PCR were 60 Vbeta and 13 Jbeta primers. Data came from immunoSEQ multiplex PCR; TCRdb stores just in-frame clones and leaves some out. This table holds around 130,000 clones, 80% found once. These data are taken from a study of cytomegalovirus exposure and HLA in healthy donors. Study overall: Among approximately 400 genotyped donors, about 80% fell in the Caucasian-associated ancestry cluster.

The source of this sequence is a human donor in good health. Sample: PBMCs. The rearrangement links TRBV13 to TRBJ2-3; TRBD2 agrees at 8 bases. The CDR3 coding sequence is TGTGCCAGCAGCCCCGCCAGCGGGGGAGAGGTTTCAGATACGCAGTATTTT. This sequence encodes CASSPASGGEVSDTQYF.